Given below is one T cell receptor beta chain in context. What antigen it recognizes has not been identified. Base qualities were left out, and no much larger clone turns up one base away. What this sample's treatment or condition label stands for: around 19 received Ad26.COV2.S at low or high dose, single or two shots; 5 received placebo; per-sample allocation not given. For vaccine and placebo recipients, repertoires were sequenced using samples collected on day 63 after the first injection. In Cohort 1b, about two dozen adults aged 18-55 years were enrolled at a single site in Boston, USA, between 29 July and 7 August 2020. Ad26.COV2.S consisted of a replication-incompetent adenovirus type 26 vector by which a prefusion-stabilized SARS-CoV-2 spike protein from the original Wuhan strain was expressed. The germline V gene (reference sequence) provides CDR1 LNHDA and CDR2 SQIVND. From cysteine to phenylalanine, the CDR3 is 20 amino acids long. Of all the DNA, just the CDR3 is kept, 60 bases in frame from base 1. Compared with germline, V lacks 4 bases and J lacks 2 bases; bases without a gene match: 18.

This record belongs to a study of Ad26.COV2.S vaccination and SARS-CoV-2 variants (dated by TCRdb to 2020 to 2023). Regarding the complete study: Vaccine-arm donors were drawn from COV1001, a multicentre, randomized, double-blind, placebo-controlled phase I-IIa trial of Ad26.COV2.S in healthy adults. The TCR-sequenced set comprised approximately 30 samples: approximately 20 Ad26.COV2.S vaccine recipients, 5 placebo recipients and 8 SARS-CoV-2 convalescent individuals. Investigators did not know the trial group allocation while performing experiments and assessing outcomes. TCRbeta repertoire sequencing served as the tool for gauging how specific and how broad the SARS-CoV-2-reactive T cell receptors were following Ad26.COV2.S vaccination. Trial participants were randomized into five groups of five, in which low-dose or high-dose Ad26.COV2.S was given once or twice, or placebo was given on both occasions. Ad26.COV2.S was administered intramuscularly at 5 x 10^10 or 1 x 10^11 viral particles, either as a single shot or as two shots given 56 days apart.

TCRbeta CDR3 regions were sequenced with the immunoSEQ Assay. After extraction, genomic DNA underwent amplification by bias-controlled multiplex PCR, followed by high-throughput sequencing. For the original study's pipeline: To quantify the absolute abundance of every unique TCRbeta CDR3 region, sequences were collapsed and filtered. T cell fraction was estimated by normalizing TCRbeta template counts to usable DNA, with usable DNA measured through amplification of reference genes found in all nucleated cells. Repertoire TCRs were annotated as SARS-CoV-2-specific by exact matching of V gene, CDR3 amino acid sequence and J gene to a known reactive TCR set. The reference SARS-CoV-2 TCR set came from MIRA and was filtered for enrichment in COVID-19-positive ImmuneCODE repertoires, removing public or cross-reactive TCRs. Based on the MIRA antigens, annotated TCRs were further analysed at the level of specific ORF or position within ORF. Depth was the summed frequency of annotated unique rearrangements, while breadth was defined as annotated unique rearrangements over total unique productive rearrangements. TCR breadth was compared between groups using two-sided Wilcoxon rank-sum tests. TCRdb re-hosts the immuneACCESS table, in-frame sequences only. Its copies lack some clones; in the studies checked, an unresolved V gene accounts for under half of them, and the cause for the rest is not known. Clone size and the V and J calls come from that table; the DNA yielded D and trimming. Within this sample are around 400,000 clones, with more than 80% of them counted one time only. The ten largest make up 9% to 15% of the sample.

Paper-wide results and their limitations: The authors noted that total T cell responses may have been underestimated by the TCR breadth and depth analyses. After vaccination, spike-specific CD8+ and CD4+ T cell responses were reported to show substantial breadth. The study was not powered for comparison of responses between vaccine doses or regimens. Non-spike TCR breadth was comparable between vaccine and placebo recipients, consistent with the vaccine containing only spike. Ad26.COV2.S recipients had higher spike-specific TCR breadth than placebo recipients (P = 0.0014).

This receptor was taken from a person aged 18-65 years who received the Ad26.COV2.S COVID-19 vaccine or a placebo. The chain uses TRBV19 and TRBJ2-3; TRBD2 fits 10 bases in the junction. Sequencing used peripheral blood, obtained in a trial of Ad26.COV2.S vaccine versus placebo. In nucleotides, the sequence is TGTGCCAGTAGTACAAGACCCCTAGCGGGAGCTGGGGGACACACAGATACGCAGTATTTT. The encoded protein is CASSTRPLAGAGGHTDTQYF.